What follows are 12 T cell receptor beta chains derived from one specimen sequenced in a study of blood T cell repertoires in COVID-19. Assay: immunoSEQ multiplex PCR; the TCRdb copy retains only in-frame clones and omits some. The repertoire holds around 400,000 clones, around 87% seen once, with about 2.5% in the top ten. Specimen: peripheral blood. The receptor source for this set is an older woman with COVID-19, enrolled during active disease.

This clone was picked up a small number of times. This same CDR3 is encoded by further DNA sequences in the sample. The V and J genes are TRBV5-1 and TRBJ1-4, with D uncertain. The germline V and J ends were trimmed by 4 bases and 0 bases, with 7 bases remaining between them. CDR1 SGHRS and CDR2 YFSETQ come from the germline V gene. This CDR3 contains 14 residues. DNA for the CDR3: TGCGCCAGCAGCCCGACTGCAACTAATGAAAAACTGTTTTTT. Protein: CASSPTATNEKLFF.

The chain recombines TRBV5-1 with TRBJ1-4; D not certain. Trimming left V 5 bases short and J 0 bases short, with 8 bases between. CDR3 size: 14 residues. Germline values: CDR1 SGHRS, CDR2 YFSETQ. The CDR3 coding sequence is TGCGCCAGCAGGATGAGTACAACTAATGAAAAACTGTTTTTT. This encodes CASRMSTTNEKLFF. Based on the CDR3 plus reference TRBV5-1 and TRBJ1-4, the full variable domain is KAGVTQTPRYLIKTRGQQVTLSCSPISGHRSVSWYQQTPGQGLQFLFEYFSETQRNKGNFPGRFSGRQFSNSRSEMNVSTLELGDSALYLCASRMSTTNEKLFFGSGTQLSVL.

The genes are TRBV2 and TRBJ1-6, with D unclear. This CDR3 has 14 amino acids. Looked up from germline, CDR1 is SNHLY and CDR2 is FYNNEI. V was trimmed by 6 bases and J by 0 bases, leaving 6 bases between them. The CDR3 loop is CASRESSYNSPLHF. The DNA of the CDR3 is TGTGCCAGCAGGGAGAGCTCCTATAATTCACCCCTCCACTTT.

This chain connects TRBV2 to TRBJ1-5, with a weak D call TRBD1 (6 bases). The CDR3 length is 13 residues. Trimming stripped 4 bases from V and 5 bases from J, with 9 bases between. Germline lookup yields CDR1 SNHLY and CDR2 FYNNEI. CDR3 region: CASSGTEHQPQHF. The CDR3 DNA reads TGTGCCAGCAGTGGGACAGAACATCAGCCCCAGCATTTT.

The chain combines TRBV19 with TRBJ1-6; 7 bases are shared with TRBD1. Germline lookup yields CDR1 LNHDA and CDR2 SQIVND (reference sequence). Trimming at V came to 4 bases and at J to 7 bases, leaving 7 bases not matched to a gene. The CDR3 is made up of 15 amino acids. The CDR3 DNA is TGTGCCAGTAGTAAAGTACAGGGGTTCAATTCACCCCTCCACTTT. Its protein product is CASSKVQGFNSPLHF.

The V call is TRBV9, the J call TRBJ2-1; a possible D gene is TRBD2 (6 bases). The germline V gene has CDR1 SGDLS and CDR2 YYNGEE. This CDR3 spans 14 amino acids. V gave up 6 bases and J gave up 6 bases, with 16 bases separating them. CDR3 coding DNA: TGTGCCAGCACCCGGGACTCAGGGAGCAATGAGCAGTTCTTC. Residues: CASTRDSGSNEQFF.

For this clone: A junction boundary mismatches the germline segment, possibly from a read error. The CDR3, as DNA: TGTGCCAGCAGTGGAGGGGGGGCCTCCGACAATGAGCAGTTCTTC. Translating gives CASSGGGASDNEQFF. The V and J genes are TRBV2 and TRBJ2-1; possible D gene TRBD2, 7 bases. Germline values: CDR1 SNHLY, CDR2 FYNNEI. The CDR3 sequence is 15 residues long. The whole variable domain, remainder taken from reference TRBV2 and TRBJ2-1, is EPEVTQTPSHQVTQMGQEVILRCVPISNHLYFYWYRQILGQKVEFLVSFYNNEISEKSEIFDDQFSVERPDGSNFTLKIRSTKLEDSAMYFCASSGGGASDNEQFFGPGTRLTVL.

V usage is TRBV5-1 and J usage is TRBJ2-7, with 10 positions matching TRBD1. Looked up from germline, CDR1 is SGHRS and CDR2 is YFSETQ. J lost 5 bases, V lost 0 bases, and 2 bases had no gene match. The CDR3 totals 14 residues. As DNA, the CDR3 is TGCGCCAGCAGCTTGGGACAGGGGGCGGACGAGCAGTACTTC. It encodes CASSLGQGADEQYF.

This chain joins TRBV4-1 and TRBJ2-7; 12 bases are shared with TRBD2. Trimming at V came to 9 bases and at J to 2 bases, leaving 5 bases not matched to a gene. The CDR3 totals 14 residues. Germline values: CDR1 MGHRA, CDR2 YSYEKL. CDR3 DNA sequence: TGCGCCAGTTCTAGCGGGGGGGCGACCTACGAGCAGTACTTC. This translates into CASSSGGATYEQYF.

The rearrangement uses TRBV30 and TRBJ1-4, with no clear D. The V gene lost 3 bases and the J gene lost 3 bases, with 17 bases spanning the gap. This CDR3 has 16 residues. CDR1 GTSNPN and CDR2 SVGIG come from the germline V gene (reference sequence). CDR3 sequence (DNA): TGTGCCTGGAGCCCCGGGAGGGTATGGTCTAATGAAAAACTGTTTTTT. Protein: CAWSPGRVWSNEKLFF.

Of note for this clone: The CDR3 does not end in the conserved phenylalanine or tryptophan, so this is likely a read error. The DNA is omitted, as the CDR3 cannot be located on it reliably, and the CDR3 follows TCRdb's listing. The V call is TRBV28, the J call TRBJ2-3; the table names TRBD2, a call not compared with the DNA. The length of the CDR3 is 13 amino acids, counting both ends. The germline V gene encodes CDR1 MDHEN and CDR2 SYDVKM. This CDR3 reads CASSRTTVISGLS.

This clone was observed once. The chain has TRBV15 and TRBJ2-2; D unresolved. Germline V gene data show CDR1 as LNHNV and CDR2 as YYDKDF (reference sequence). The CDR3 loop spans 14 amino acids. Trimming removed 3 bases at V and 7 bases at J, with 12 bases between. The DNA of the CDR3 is TGTGCCACCAGCAGTCACGGAGCGCGCGGGGAGCTGTTTTTT. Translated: CATSSHGARGELFF.